Described below is a single T cell receptor (beta chain) sequence and its context. The V and J ends lost 6 bases and 2 bases, in that order; junction bases with no gene match: 6. Looked up from germline, CDR1 is KGHSH and CDR2 is LQKENI. This CDR3 contains 15 residues. The authors' processing: Estimation of nucleated cell counts relied on the amplification of reference gene primers. Generated by immunoSEQ multiplex PCR, the TCRdb table keeps only in-frame clones and is missing some. D and trimming come from the DNA, and the V and J calls and clone size come from that table. The table records around 140,000 clones, 76% of them present only once. These data are taken from a study of blood T cell repertoires in COVID-19. Across the whole study: T cells, B-cell-depleted T cells, or PBMCs provided the cDNA or gDNA that served as material.

This receptor was obtained from an elderly woman with active or convalescent COVID-19. V usage is TRBV18 and J usage is TRBJ1-1, with TRBD1 matching 10 bases. Sequenced: peripheral blood. The CDR3 loop is CASSMGQGPNTEAFF. The CDR3 DNA follows: TGTGCCAGCTCTATGGGACAGGGGCCAAACACTGAAGCTTTCTTT.